There are a few counts of the clone carrying this TCR beta chain. Amplification targeted TCR beta CDR3 regions from RNA transcripts. TCR CDR3 regions were first amplified by RT-PCR with HTBI primers. TCRdb reprocessed the multiplex PCR reads with MiXCR, giving one entry per CDR3 protein. Seen here are around 300,000 distinct CDR3 sequences, 20% to 25% observed once, and the top ten hold around 64%. CDR1 is MNHNS and CDR2 is SASEGT in the germline V gene. V gave up 5 bases and J gave up 3 bases, with 26 bases separating them. The CDR3 totals 19 residues. This sample was included in a study of T cells in Graves' hyperthyroidism and ophthalmopathy.

The sequence derives from a man under 40 with Graves' ophthalmopathy. Input material: blood. The rearrangement links TRBV6-1 to TRBJ2-1; D remains unclear. CDR3 coding DNA: TGTGCCAGCAGTTCGGGTGGGCAAAGTCTCAAAGTCTACTACAATGAGCAGTTCTTC. Translation: CASSSGGQSLKVYYNEQFF.